Listed below are T cell receptor beta chains from one sample, sequenced in a study of blood T cells in healthy people across ages. TCRdb re-derived calls from the 5' RACE reads in MiXCR, one entry per CDR3 protein. This table holds about 780,000 distinct CDR3 sequences, 25% to 30% found once. The sample was also linked to a second study, of T cells of mothers and their children.

Sequencing was done on a sample of blood. The receptors here all came from a boy aged 5-17 years in good health. Both conserved end residues are trimmed from each CDR3.

v_call cdr3_aa
TRBV24-1 ATSDSGQKETQY
TRBV10-3 AISDRTPVELRGEQY
TRBV20-1 SARSRGDRSHQPQH
TRBV28 ASSFGDRGTQY
TRBV28 ASSLIYTEAF
TRBV9 ASSTGGAGYEQY
TRBV28 ASSLLTVSNSNQPQH
TRBV29-1 SVEERGPNEKLF
TRBV15 ATSRGVVGSGEETQY
TRBV28 ASSLPTGFQETQY
TRBV6-2/TRBV6-3 ASSVGRLTSTDTQY
TRBV20-1 SAHVRDRGETQY
TRBV28 ASSLWNRGLVEKLF
TRBV29-1 SGGLAYDEQY
TRBV6-1 ASSLTGDFDEQY
TRBV7-2 ASSLLPRPYEQY
TRBV11-2 ASSSHRDRGKYEQY
TRBV7-8 ASSSRPGQGGYEQY
TRBV2 ASRDNGGSKNIQY
TRBV5-5 ASSLVPPSGGAETQY
TRBV27 ASSAGTSGGKTQY
TRBV5-1 ASTQYGAGVTEAF
TRBV20-1 SARDGTGAAEQY
TRBV7-9 ASTRGTISEKLF
TRBV25-1 ARLGGGNQPQH
TRBV12-3/TRBV12-4 ASSFRDRGLQF
TRBV12-3/TRBV12-4 ASSLTGDGYT
TRBV29-1 SVDAQGYGYT
TRBV6-6 ASTPRTASYEQY
TRBV15 ATSRDRDLGNTGELF
TRBV6-4 ASSYLWGQCCSGGYT
TRBV7-3 ASSLTKGGTGELF
TRBV6-1 ASSEWTSGRYNEQF
TRBV10-3 AISNPGGTGIFQPQH
TRBV5-1 ASSTGDRGEGETQY
TRBV3-1 ASSQGVTNQPQH
TRBV20-1 SARDQQYFP
TRBV4-1 ASSQDWGRTGYSYEQY
TRBV2 ASSDSRGRGEAF
TRBV5-1 ASSVTGGHGETQY
TRBV4-1 ASSQAQTGWETQY
TRBV7-2 ASSPTVQETQY
TRBV3-1 ASSDREGPNEKLF
TRBV27 ASSKAPVGGGIYNEQF
TRBV2 ASSEASYSGNTIY
TRBV27 ASSLRRALRGGHYNEQF
TRBV13 ASNTGLAYNEQF
TRBV20-1 SARVSKETQY
TRBV3-1 ASSQDKGATQY
TRBV9 ASSVGGGATGELF